This passage covers 2 T cell receptor beta chains from one sample sequenced in a study of blood T cell repertoires in COVID-19. The protocol was immunoSEQ multiplex PCR, while the TCRdb copy is restricted to in-frame clones and leaves out a portion. The sample lists roughly 200,000 clones, nearly 90% occurring once. What was sequenced was peripheral blood. These receptors came from a man in his 60s with active or convalescent COVID-19.

This chain uses TRBV4-1 with TRBJ1-2; D gene ambiguous. The CDR3 totals 13 residues. Germline CDR1 MGHRA, CDR2 YSYEKL. The V end was cut by 0 bases, the J end by 4 bases, with 6 bases between. The CDR3 DNA is TGCGCCAGCAGCCAAGAGGGGAGCTATGGCTACACCTTC. This sequence encodes CASSQEGSYGYTF.

The chain carries TRBV15 and TRBJ2-7, with 10 bases aligning to TRBD1. This CDR3 has 16 residues. In germline, CDR1 is LNHNV, CDR2 YYDKDF (reference sequence). The ends lost 1 base at V and 4 bases at J; junction bases unmatched: 7. The CDR3 sequence is CATSRGREDRGYEQYF. The CDR3 DNA reads as TGTGCCACCAGCAGAGGGCGTGAGGACAGGGGGTACGAGCAGTACTTC.